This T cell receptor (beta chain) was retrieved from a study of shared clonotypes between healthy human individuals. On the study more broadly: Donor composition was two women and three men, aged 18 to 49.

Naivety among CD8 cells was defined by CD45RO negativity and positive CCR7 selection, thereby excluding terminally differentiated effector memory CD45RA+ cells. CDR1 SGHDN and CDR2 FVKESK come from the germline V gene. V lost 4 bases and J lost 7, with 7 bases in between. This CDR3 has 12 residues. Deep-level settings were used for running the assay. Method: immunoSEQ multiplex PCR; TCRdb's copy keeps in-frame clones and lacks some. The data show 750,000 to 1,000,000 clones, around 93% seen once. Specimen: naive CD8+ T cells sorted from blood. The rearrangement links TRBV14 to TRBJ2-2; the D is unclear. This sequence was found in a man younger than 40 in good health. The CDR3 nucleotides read TGTGCCAGCAGCCTGTGGATCGGGGAGCTGTTTTTT. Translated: CASSLWIGELFF. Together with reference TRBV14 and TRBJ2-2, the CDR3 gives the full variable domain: EAGVTQFPSHSVIEKGQTVTLRCDPISGHDNLYWYRRVMGKEIKFLLHFVKESKQDESGMPNNRFLAERTGGTYSTLKVQPAELEDSGVYFCASSLWIGELFFGEGSRLTVL.